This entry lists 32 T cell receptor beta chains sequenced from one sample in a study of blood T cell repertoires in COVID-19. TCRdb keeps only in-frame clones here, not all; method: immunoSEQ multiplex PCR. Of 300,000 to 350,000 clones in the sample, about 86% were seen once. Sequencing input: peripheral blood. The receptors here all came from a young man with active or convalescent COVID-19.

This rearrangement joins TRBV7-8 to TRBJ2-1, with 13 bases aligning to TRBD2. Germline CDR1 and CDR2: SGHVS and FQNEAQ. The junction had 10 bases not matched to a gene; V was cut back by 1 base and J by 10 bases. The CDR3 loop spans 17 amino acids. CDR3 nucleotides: TGTGCCAGCAGCTTAGGATGGAGGACTAGCGGGAGAGAGGAGCAGTTCTTC. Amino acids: CASSLGWRTSGREEQFF.

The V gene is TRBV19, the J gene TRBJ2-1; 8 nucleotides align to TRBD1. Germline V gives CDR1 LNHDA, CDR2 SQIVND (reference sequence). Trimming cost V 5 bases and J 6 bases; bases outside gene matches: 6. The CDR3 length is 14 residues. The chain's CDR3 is CASSPRTGGNEQFF. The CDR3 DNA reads TGTGCCAGTAGTCCCCGAACAGGGGGCAATGAGCAGTTCTTC.

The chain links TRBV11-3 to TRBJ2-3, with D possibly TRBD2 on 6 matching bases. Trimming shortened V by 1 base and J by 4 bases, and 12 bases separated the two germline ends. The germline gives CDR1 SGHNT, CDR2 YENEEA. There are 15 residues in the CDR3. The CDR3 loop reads CASSLVLGGPDTQYF. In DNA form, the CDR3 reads TGTGCCAGCAGCTTAGTTCTGGGGGGACCAGATACGCAGTATTTT.

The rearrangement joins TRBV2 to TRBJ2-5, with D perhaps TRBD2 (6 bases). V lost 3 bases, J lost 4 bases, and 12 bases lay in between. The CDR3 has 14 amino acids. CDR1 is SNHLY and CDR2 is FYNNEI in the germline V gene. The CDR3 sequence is CASSETRLGETQYF. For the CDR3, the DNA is TGTGCCAGCAGTGAGACTAGACTGGGAGAGACCCAGTACTTC.

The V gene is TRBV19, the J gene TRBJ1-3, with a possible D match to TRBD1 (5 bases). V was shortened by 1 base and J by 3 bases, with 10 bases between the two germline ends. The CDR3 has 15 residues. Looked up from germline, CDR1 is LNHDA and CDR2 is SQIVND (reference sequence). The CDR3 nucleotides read TGTGCCAGTAGTATAGGACAGAGGTTTGGAAACACCATATATTTT. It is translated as CASSIGQRFGNTIYF.

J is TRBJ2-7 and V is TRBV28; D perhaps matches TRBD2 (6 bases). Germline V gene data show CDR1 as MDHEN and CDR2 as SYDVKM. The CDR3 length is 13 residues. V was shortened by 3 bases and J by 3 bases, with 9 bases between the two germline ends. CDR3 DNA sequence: TGTGCCAGCAGTTTGGCGGGGAACTACGAGCAGTACTTC. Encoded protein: CASSLAGNYEQYF.

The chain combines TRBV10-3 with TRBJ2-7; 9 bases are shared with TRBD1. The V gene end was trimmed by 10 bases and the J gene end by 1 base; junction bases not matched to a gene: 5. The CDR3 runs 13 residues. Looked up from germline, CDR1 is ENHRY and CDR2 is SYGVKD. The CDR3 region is CATHGQGSYEQYF. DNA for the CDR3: TGTGCCACCCACGGACAGGGGTCCTACGAGCAGTACTTC.

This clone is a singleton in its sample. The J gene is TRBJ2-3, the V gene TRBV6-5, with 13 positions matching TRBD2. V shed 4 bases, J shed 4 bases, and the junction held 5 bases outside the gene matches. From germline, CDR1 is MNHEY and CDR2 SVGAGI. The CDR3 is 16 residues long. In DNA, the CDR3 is TGTGCCAGCAGTTTCTGGACTAGCGGGAGAGCAGATACGCAGTATTTT. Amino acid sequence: CASSFWTSGRADTQYF.

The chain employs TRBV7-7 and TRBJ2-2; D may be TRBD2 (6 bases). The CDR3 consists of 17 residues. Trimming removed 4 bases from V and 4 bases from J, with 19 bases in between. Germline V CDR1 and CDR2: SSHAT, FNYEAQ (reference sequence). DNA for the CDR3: TGTGCCAGCAGCTCCCTCCGTGGGACTGCCTTCACCGGGGAGCTGTTTTTT. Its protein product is CASSSLRGTAFTGELFF.

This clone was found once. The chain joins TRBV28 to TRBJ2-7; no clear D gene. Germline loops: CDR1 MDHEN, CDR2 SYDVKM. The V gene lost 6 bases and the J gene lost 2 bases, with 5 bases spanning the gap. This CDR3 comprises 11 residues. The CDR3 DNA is TGTGCCAGCAGCCACACCTACGAGCAGTACTTC. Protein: CASSHTYEQYF.

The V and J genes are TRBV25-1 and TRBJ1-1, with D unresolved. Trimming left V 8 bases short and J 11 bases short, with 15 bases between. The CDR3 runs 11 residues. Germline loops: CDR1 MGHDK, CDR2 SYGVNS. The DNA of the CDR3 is TGTGCCAGCGGAACTTCGGGGAACGCTTTCTTT. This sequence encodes CASGTSGNAFF.

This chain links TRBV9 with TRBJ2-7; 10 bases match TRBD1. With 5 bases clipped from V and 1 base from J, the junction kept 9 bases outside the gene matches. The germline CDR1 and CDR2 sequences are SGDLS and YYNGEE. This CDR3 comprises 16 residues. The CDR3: CASSPRQGAISYEQYF. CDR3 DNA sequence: TGTGCCAGCAGTCCTCGACAGGGGGCGATTTCCTACGAGCAGTACTTC.

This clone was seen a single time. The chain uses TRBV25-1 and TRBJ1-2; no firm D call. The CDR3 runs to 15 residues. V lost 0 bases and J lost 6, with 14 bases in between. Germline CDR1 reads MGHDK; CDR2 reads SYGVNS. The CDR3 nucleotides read TGTGCCAGCAGTGAATATGCCGGGGAACGGGATGGCTACACCTTC. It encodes CASSEYAGERDGYTF.

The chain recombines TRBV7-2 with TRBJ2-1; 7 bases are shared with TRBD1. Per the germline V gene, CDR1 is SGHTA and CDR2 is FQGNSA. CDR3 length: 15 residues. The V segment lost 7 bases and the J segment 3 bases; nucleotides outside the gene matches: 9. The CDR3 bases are TGTGCCAGCACCTTGGACAGGCTAAACTACAATGAGCAGTTCTTC. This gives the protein CASTLDRLNYNEQFF.

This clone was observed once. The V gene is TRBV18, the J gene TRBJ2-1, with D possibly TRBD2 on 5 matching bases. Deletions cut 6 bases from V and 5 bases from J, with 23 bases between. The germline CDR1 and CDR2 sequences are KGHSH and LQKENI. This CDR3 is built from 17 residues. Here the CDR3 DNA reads TGTGCCAGCTCCTCTTGGCCGGGCGAAAAAGCGGACAATGAGCAGTTCTTC. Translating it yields CASSSWPGEKADNEQFF.

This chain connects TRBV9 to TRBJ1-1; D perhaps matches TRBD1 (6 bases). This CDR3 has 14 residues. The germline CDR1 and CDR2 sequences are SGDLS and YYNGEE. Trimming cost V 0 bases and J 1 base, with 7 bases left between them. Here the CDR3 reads CASSVVDRNTEAFF. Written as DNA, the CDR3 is TGTGCCAGCAGCGTAGTGGACAGGAACACTGAAGCTTTCTTT.

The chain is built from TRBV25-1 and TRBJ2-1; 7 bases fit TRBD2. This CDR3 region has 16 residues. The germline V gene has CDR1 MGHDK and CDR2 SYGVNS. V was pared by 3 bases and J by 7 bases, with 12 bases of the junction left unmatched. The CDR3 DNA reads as TGTGCCAGCAGTGACTGGCGGGGGAGGGGTTCGAATGAGCAGTTCTTC. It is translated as CASSDWRGRGSNEQFF.

CDR3 amino acids: CASGLVLGPRGEQYF. The CDR3 DNA follows: TGTGCTAGTGGTTTGGTACTGGGGCCGCGCGGCGAGCAGTACTTC. The chain employs TRBV12-5 and TRBJ2-7, with D possibly being TRBD1 (5 bases). The CDR3 spans 15 residues. Germline lookup yields CDR1 LGHNT and CDR2 FRNRAP. Trimming left V 0 bases short and J 6 bases short, with 15 bases between.

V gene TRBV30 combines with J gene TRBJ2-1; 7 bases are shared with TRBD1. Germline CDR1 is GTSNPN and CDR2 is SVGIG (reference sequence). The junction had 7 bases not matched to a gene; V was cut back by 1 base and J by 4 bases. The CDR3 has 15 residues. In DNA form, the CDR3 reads TGTGCCTGGAGTGAGATGGGACAGCCTTACAATGAGCAGTTCTTC. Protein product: CAWSEMGQPYNEQFF.

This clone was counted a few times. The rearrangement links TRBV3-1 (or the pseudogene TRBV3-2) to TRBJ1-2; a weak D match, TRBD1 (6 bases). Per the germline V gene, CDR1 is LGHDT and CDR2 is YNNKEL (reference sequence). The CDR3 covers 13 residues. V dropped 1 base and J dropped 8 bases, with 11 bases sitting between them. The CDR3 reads CASSQVQTGGYTF. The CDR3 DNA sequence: TGTGCCAGCAGCCAAGTCCAGACAGGCGGCTACACCTTC.

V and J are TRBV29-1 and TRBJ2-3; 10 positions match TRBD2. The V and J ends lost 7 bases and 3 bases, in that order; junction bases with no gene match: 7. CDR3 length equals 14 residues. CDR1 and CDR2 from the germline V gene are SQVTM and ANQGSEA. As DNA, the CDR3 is TGCAGCGCCGTAGGAGCGGGGGGGACAGATACGCAGTATTTT. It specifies CSAVGAGGTDTQYF.

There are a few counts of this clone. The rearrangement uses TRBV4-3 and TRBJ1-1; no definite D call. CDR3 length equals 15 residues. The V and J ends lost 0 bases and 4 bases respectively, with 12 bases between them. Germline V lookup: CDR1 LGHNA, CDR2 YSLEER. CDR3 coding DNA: TGCGCCAGCAGCCAAGATGGTGGTCTGAGCACTGAAGCTTTCTTT. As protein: CASSQDGGLSTEAFF.

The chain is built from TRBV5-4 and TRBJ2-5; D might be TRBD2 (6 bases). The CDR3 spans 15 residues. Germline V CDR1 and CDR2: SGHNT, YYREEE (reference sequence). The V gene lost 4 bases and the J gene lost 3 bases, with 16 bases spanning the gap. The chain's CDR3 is CASSLPGLDKETQYF. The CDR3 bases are TGTGCCAGCAGCCTCCCGGGACTGGATAAAGAGACCCAGTACTTC.

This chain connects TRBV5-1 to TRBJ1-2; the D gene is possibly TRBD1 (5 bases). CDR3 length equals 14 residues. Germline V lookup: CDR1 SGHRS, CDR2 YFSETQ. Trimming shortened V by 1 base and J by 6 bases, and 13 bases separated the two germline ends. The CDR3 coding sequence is TGCGCCAGCAGCTTGACGACAGTCGTCGATGGCTACACCTTC. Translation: CASSLTTVVDGYTF.

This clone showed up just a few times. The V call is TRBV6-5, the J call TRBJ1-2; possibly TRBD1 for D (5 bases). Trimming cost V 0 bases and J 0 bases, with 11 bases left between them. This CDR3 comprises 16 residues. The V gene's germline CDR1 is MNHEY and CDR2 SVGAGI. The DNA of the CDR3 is TGTGCCAGCAGTTACTCCTACCAGGGAACTAACTATGGCTACACCTTC. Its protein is CASSYSYQGTNYGYTF.

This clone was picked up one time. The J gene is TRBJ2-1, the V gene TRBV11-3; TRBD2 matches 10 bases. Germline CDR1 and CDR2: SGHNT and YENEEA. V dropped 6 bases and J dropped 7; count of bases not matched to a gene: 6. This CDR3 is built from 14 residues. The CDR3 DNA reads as TGTGCCAGCAGATGGTCTAGCGGGGGTAATGAGCAGTTCTTC. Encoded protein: CASRWSSGGNEQFF.

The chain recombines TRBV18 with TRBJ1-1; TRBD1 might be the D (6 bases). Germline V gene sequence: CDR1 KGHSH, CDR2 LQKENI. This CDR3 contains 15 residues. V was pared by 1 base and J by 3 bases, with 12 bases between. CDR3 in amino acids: CASSPRLQGHTEAFF. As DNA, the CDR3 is TGTGCCAGCTCACCACGGCTACAGGGCCACACTGAAGCTTTCTTT.

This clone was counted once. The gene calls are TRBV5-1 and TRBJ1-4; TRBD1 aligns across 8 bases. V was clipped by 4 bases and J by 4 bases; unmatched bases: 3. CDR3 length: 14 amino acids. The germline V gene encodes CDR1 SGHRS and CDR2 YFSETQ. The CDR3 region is CASSGQGLNEKLFF. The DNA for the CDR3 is TGCGCCAGCAGCGGACAGGGCCTTAATGAAAAACTGTTTTTT.

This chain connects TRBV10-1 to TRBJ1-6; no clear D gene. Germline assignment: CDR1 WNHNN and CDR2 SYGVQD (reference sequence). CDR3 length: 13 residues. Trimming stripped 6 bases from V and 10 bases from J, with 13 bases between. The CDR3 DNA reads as TGCGCCAGCAGGGGAGGACTGAGATCACCCCTCCACTTT. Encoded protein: CASRGGLRSPLHF.

CDR3 amino acids: CASSWAAGAKYEQYF. As DNA, the CDR3 is TGTGCCAGCAGCTGGGCAGCGGGGGCCAAGTACGAGCAGTACTTC. The rearrangement joins TRBV13 to TRBJ2-7, with 8 bases that match TRBD2. V shed 4 bases, J shed 4 bases, and the junction held 9 bases outside the gene matches. The CDR3 contains 15 residues. Looked up from germline, CDR1 is PRHDT and CDR2 is FYEKMQ (reference sequence).

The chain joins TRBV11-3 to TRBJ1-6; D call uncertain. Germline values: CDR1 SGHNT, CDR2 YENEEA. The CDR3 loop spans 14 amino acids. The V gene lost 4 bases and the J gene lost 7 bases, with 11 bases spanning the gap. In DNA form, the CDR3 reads TGTGCCAGCAGCTCCAACGGTCCAAATTCACCCCTCCACTTT. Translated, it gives CASSSNGPNSPLHF.

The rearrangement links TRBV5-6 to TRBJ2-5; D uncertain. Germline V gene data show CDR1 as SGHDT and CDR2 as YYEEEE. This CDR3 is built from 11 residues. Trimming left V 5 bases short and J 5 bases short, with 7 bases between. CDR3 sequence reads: CASRLRETQYF. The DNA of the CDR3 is TGTGCCAGCAGGTTGCGGGAGACCCAGTACTTC.